Listed here is a single T cell receptor (beta chain). As yet, its antigen is unknown. This record comes from a study of cytomegalovirus exposure and HLA in healthy donors. The overall study: According to later analysis, the same platform produced the approximately 130 validation and under 750 first-cohort repertoires.

The assay was immunoSEQ multiplex PCR, and TCRdb's table has in-frame clones only and misses some. The table includes around 230,000 clones, about 90% detected once. Regarding the study as a whole: Generally TCR sequences proved uncommon, though certain public TCRs appeared in numerous donors. According to a subsequent analysis, TCR clusters from the first cohort were inclined to appear together in the roughly 130 validation repertoires.

The CDR3 consists of 16 residues. In germline, CDR1 is WNHNN, CDR2 SYGVQD (reference sequence). V shed 9 bases and J shed 3 bases, with 24 bases lying between them. The rearrangement links TRBV10-1 to TRBJ2-7; possible D gene TRBD1, 5 bases. This TCR came from a woman under 40 in good health and CMV-seropositive. Sequenced material: PBMCs. DNA of the CDR3: TGCGCCAGTACTACCTTTACAGGACCAGCTGACTACGAGCAGTACTTC. Protein product: CASTTFTGPADYEQYF.